This TCR beta chain was captured by sequencing in a study of blood T cells in healthy people across ages. Concerning this clonotype: Compared with germline, one end of the junction differs, possibly owing to a read error.

With a J-beta primer mix and a sample-barcoded 5' primer, a second PCR ran about 6 to 11 cycles. TCRdb reanalysed the 5' RACE reads using MiXCR and keeps one entry per CDR3 protein. The table lists about 800,000 distinct CDR3 sequences, 20% to 25% of them singletons. Donors each provided roughly 10 milliliters of peripheral blood. Germline CDR1 DFQATT, CDR2 SNEGSKA (reference sequence). This CDR3 is built from 12 residues. This same sample was also taken into another study, of T cells of mothers and their children.

This TCR was recovered from a boy aged 5 to 17 in good health. The sequenced sample consisted of blood. The chain is built from TRBV20-1 and TRBJ1-4; no clear D. The CDR3 coding sequence is TGCAGTGCTAGTAGGTCAGATGAAAAACTGTCTTTT. This codes for CSASRSDEKLSF.